This TCR beta chain was captured in a study of breast tumors, draining lymph nodes, adjacent tissues. Study-wide results and limits: Tumor repertoires ranked between lymph nodes and nontumor tissue in diversity, with V and J gene preferences. Tumor and nontumor repertoires were significantly more similar in luminal-like than in basal-like breast cancer. Most tumor T cells seemingly derive from lymph node, then expand in tumor.

TCRdb reanalysed the multiplex PCR reads using MiXCR and keeps one entry per CDR3 protein. The sample has about 21,000 distinct CDR3 sequences; 25% to 40% are singletons. V dropped 3 bases and J dropped 4 bases, with 17 bases sitting between them. Germline values: CDR1 SGHVS, CDR2 FQNEAQ. This CDR3 is built from 16 residues. This clonotype was seen ten or more times. What it binds is unknown. The chain combines TRBV7-8 with TRBJ2-3; possible D gene TRBD1, 6 bases. Input material: breast tumor tissue. The clonotype was recovered from a female donor with breast cancer. Some clones in this sample may be carry-over from other donors' samples. The CDR3, as DNA: TGTGCCAGCAGCTTTTCGTATACAGGGTTAGCAGATACGCAGTATTTT. It yields the protein CASSFSYTGLADTQYF.